What follows are 11 T cell receptor beta chains derived from one specimen sequenced in a study of Ad26.COV2.S vaccination and SARS-CoV-2 variants. Treatment meaning: some 19 received Ad26.COV2.S at low or high dose, single or two shots; about 5 received placebo; per-sample allocation not given. Day 63 after the first injection of vaccine or placebo was the sampling time. Some clones are missing from TCRdb's copy, which holds only in-frame ones; the method was immunoSEQ multiplex PCR. The sample lists 400,000 to 450,000 clones, approximately 90% occurring once. The sample here was peripheral blood, taken in a trial of Ad26.COV2.S vaccine versus placebo. The receptors were gathered from a person aged 18-65 years who received the Ad26.COV2.S COVID-19 vaccine or a placebo.

Concerning this clone itself: In the same sample, other DNA sequences code for this CDR3. The chain is built from TRBV7-9 and TRBJ1-2, with D unresolved. The V gene lost 4 bases and the J gene lost 4 bases, with 13 bases spanning the gap. CDR3 size: 14 residues. The germline gives CDR1 SEHNR, CDR2 FQNEAQ (reference sequence). This chain's CDR3 is CASSSWGRIYGYTF. DNA for the CDR3: TGTGCCAGCAGCTCTTGGGGTAGGATCTATGGCTACACCTTC.

The rearrangement links TRBV7-9 to TRBJ2-1; D remains ambiguous. In germline, CDR1 is SEHNR, CDR2 FQNEAQ (reference sequence). The CDR3 totals 11 residues. Trimming pared 4 bases from V and 15 bases from J, leaving 13 bases between. In nucleotides, the CDR3 is TGTGCCAGCAGCTCAGGCGAGTTTACGTTCTTC. This sequence encodes CASSSGEFTFF.

V gene TRBV19 combines with J gene TRBJ2-1; TRBD2 matches at 7 bases. Germline V CDR1 and CDR2: LNHDA, SQIVND (reference sequence). Unmatched junction bases numbered 6, after V lost 3 bases and J lost 4 bases. This CDR3 is built from 15 residues. The CDR3: CASSMGRDGYNEQFF. CDR3 DNA: TGTGCCAGTAGTATGGGGAGGGACGGATACAATGAGCAGTTCTTC.

This chain joins TRBV30 and TRBJ2-3; D is uncertain. Germline CDR1 reads GTSNPN; CDR2 reads SVGIG (reference sequence). Trimming shortened V by 5 bases and J by 0 bases, and 9 bases separated the two germline ends. The CDR3 loop spans 13 amino acids. CDR3 in amino acids: CAWALLSTDTQYF. The CDR3 bases are TGTGCCTGGGCCTTACTAAGCACAGATACGCAGTATTTT.

This clone was observed once. This chain connects TRBV3-1 (or the pseudogene TRBV3-2) to TRBJ2-1; 9 bases are a match to TRBD2. This CDR3 region has 17 residues. Per germline, CDR1 LGHDT and CDR2 YNNKEL (reference sequence). The ends lost 0 bases at V and 5 bases at J; junction bases unmatched: 8. CDR3 protein: CASSQDMGLAANNEQFF. In DNA form, the CDR3 reads TGTGCCAGCAGCCAAGACATGGGACTAGCCGCCAACAATGAGCAGTTCTTC.

The chain couples TRBV12-3 or TRBV12-4 to TRBJ2-3; a possible D gene is TRBD1 (6 bases). V dropped 2 bases and J dropped 6 bases, with 9 bases sitting between them. The CDR3 is 13 amino acids. CDR3 DNA sequence: TGTGCCAGCAGTTTACTAGGGGGTGATACGCAGTATTTT. This gives the protein CASSLLGGDTQYF.

This chain connects TRBV7-9 to TRBJ1-1; D call uncertain. This CDR3 has 13 amino acids. Trimming shortened V by 1 base and J by 8 bases, and 11 bases separated the two germline ends. The germline gives CDR1 SEHNR, CDR2 FQNEAQ (reference sequence). The CDR3 loop is CASSLEGAGEAFF. The CDR3 DNA follows: TGTGCCAGCAGCTTAGAAGGTGCGGGGGAAGCTTTCTTT.

DNA of the CDR3: TGCGCCAGCAGCCCCGGCAGGTGGCTCAATGAGCAGTTCTTC. As protein: CASSPGRWLNEQFF. V usage is TRBV4-3 and J usage is TRBJ2-1, with D hard to call. The CDR3 runs to 14 residues. V lost 4 bases and J 6 bases, leaving 13 bases between the germline ends. From germline, CDR1 is LGHNA and CDR2 YSLEER.

The V and J genes are TRBV18 and TRBJ1-2; 9 positions match TRBD1. The V gene's germline CDR1 is KGHSH and CDR2 LQKENI. The ends lost 5 bases at V and 3 bases at J; junction bases unmatched: 7. The CDR3 runs 15 residues. Here the CDR3 reads CASSANRGPDYGYTF. CDR3 sequence (DNA): TGTGCCAGCTCAGCCAACAGGGGGCCGGACTATGGCTACACCTTC. Full variable domain (remainder filled in from reference TRBV18 and TRBJ1-2): NAGVMQNPRHLVRRRGQEARLRCSPMKGHSHVYWYRQLPEEGLKFMVYLQKENIIDESGMPKERFSAEFPKEGPSILRIQQVVRGDSAAYFCASSANRGPDYGYTFGSGTRLTVV.

The CDR3 DNA is TGTGCCAGCAGCTTAGGGGGGTTAGGGACTGAAGCTTTCTTT. Amino acid sequence: CASSLGGLGTEAFF. The chain joins TRBV7-8 to TRBJ1-1; a weak D match, TRBD1 (5 bases). CDR1 and CDR2 (germline): SGHVS, FQNEAQ. The CDR3 contains 14 residues. The germline V and J ends were trimmed by 1 base and 5 bases, with 11 bases remaining between them.

The J gene is TRBJ1-6, the V gene TRBV9, with unresolved D. Looked up from germline, CDR1 is SGDLS and CDR2 is YYNGEE. V gave up 2 bases and J gave up 7 bases, with 13 bases separating them. This CDR3 is 15 amino acids long. The CDR3 sequence is CASSVEDGGNSPLHF. The CDR3 nucleotides are TGTGCCAGCAGCGTTGAGGACGGTGGGAATTCACCCCTCCACTTT. The full variable domain, in which reference TRBV9 and TRBJ1-6 provide the parts outside the CDR3, is DSGVTQTPKHLITATGQRVTLRCSPRSGDLSVYWYQQSLDQGLQFLIQYYNGEERAKGNILERFSAQQFPDLHSELNLSSLELGDSALYFCASSVEDGGNSPLHFGNGTRLTVT.